The text below deals with one T cell receptor (beta chain). This CDR3 has 14 residues. The germline CDR1 and CDR2 sequences are GTSNPN and SVGIG (reference sequence). The V and J ends lost 2 bases and 9 bases, in that order; junction bases with no gene match: 13. This record belongs to a study of cytomegalovirus exposure and HLA in healthy donors. The assay was immunoSEQ multiplex PCR, and TCRdb's table has in-frame clones only and misses some. The data hold hundreds of thousands of clones, with roughly 90% observed a single time. The chain joins TRBV30 to TRBJ2-7, with 7 bases aligning to TRBD2. Sequenced sample: PBMCs. This clonotype was obtained from a woman aged 18-29 years in good health and CMV-seronegative. In DNA form, the CDR3 reads TGTGCCTGGAGTACCTCGAGACTAGCTCCCTGGCAGTACTTC. This sequence encodes CAWSTSRLAPWQYF.